The clone carrying this T cell receptor beta chain was seen many times. What it binds is unknown. Germline loops: CDR1 DFQATT, CDR2 SNEGSKA (reference sequence). The CDR3 runs 13 residues. V was clipped by 6 bases and J by 6 bases, with 16 bases between them. The entry originates in a study of CD8 T cells in ankylosing spondylitis. Quantitative molecular-barcoded 5'-RACE generated the TCR beta libraries. TCRdb re-analysed the 5' RACE reads in MiXCR, keeping a single row per CDR3 protein. The sample has over 150,000 distinct CDR3 sequences, roughly 18% seen once. Overall study results and limits: Earlier authors reported some of these motif variants in reactive arthritis synovial fluid and blood.

This clonotype was obtained from a male donor aged 10-29 years with ankylosing spondylitis or in good health (not recorded which). The V and J genes are TRBV20-1 and TRBJ2-3; no reliable D call. Specimen: blood, either unsorted or a sorted T cell fraction (not recorded which). DNA of the CDR3: TGCAGTGCCCAGCCCCCTCGGATGGATACGCAGTATTTT. Amino acids: CSAQPPRMDTQYF.